The 29 T cell receptor beta chains presented below share a single source sample, sequenced in a study of OX40 agonist ivuxolimab in advanced cancers. Libraries came from the immunoSEQ multiplex PCR assay. In its TCRdb copy, this immuneACCESS table keeps in-frame sequences only and misses some clones. Where compared with another copy, unresolved V genes explain less than half of these, and the others have no known cause. A total of 80,000 to 85,000 clones appear in this sample, approximately 86% of them only once. The top ten clonotypes cover 5.5% to 7.5% of the sample. Sequenced material: CD4+ or CD8+ T cells sorted from blood, taken in a trial of the OX40 agonist ivuxolimab. These receptors originate from an adult with an advanced solid tumor such as melanoma, head and neck, liver or kidney cancer.

This chain joins TRBV5-5 and TRBJ1-2; 10 bases fit TRBD1. The V and J ends lost 3 bases and 7 bases, in that order; junction bases with no gene match: 6. CDR1 is SGHKS, CDR2 YYEKEE, per germline (reference sequence). This CDR3 is built from 14 residues. The CDR3 region is CASSSATGGGGYTF. CDR3 sequence (DNA): TGTGCCAGCAGCTCCGCGACAGGGGGCGGTGGCTACACCTTC.

The CDR3 coding sequence is TGCGCCAGCAGCCTAAACTCGGCACTCGCTGATAACAATGAGCAGTTCTTC. This codes for CASSLNSALADNNEQFF. V usage is TRBV4-1 and J usage is TRBJ2-1; D unresolved. The ends were cut back, 4 bases at V and 5 bases at J, with 21 bases in the middle. Germline CDR1 is MGHRA and CDR2 is YSYEKL. CDR3 size: 17 residues.

This chain joins TRBV18 and TRBJ1-5; 7 bases are shared with TRBD1. The CDR3 is 13 residues long. Germline CDR1 and CDR2: KGHSH and LQKENI. Trimming took 6 bases from V and 5 from J; bases not matched to a gene: 4. Here the CDR3 reads CASSRGTDQPQHF. The CDR3 DNA sequence: TGTGCCAGCTCTCGAGGGACAGATCAGCCCCAGCATTTT.

The rearrangement links TRBV19 to TRBJ2-2, with 11 bases matching TRBD2. The germline V gene has CDR1 LNHDA and CDR2 SQIVND (reference sequence). The trim removed 6 bases at V and 2 bases at J, leaving 2 bases unmatched. The CDR3 has 15 amino acids. For the CDR3, the DNA is TGTGCCAGTAGGGGACTAGCGGCCAACACCGGGGAGCTGTTTTTT. It encodes CASRGLAANTGELFF.

V is TRBV11-3 and J is TRBJ1-2; the D gene is possibly TRBD1 (5 bases). There are 15 residues in the CDR3. Trimming removed 0 bases at V and 1 base at J, with 9 bases between. Germline CDR1 is SGHNT and CDR2 is YENEEA. The CDR3 DNA reads as TGTGCCAGCAGCTTAGATGGGGACCGTAACTATGGCTACACCTTC. This codes for CASSLDGDRNYGYTF.

The rearrangement uses TRBV7-9 and TRBJ1-5, with D unresolved. Looked up from germline, CDR1 is SEHNR and CDR2 is FQNEAQ (reference sequence). With 1 base removed from V and 4 bases from J, the gap between germline ends came to 17 bases. CDR3 length equals 17 residues. The CDR3 spells CASSLVPKGSPNQPQHF. The CDR3, as DNA: TGTGCCAGCAGCTTAGTGCCCAAAGGGTCGCCTAATCAGCCCCAGCATTTT.

This chain connects TRBV19 to TRBJ2-3, with 8 bases fitting TRBD2. The V and J ends lost 7 bases and 5 bases, in that order; junction bases with no gene match: 5. The germline gives CDR1 LNHDA, CDR2 SQIVND (reference sequence). This CDR3 is 13 amino acids long. The CDR3 loop reads CASKAGVVDTQYF. The CDR3 DNA follows: TGTGCCAGTAAAGCGGGAGTGGTAGATACGCAGTATTTT.

This chain connects TRBV2 to TRBJ1-2; the D gene is possibly TRBD1 (5 bases). Germline CDR1 reads SNHLY; CDR2 reads FYNNEI. CDR3 length equals 13 residues. V was cut by 4 bases and J by 4 bases, with 10 bases left in between. The CDR3: CASSAQGIYGYTF. CDR3 DNA: TGTGCCAGCAGTGCTCAGGGAATCTATGGCTACACCTTC.

CDR3 coding DNA: TGTGCCTGCCGGACAGGGGGTATCAATGAGCAGTTCTTC. This sequence encodes CACRTGGINEQFF. This chain links TRBV6-1 with TRBJ2-1, with TRBD1 identical over 10 bases. Germline loops: CDR1 MNHNS, CDR2 SASEGT. Unmatched junction bases numbered 7, after V lost 11 bases and J lost 6 bases. The CDR3 spans 13 residues.

This chain links TRBV11-2 with TRBJ2-2; 13 positions match TRBD2. Losses at the gene ends were 5 bases for V and 7 bases for J; bases not matched to a gene: 16. The germline CDR1 and CDR2 sequences are SGHAT and FQNNGV. The CDR3 has 19 amino acids. CDR3 DNA sequence: TGTGCCAGCAGCCGGACTAGCGGGAGACCAAATGGGTTGTACGGGGAGCTGTTTTTT. This translates into CASSRTSGRPNGLYGELFF.

V is TRBV7-2 and J is TRBJ1-5, with a tentative D call TRBD1 (5 bases). Trimming stripped 3 bases from V and 5 bases from J, with 11 bases between. Per the germline V gene, CDR1 is SGHTA and CDR2 is FQGNSA. The CDR3 consists of 14 residues. In DNA form, the CDR3 reads TGTGCCAGCAGCTTCCAAGGGGATGATCAGCCCCAGCATTTT. It is translated as CASSFQGDDQPQHF.

This clone has a single count. V gene TRBV19 combines with J gene TRBJ2-5; perhaps TRBD2 as D (5 bases). The length of the CDR3 is 13 residues. Trimming took 3 bases from V and 7 from J, leaving 12 bases between them. The germline V gene has CDR1 LNHDA and CDR2 SQIVND (reference sequence). CDR3 sequence reads: CASSMFKGGTQYF. The CDR3 nucleotides are TGTGCCAGTAGTATGTTTAAAGGAGGGACCCAGTACTTC.

J is TRBJ1-2 and V is TRBV2; D gene uncertain. This CDR3 is 12 amino acids long. Per germline, CDR1 SNHLY and CDR2 FYNNEI. Trimming removed 4 bases at V and 8 bases at J, with 11 bases between. CDR3 DNA: TGTGCCAGCAGTGCGGGCTTGGACGGCTACACCTTC. Translating it yields CASSAGLDGYTF.

This sequence joins TRBV30 and TRBJ2-5; TRBD1 might be the D (6 bases). The better agreement between TRBJ2-7 and the DNA end casts doubt on the J call. From germline, CDR1 is GTSNPN and CDR2 SVGIG (reference sequence). This CDR3 region has 12 residues. CDR3 nucleotide sequence: TGTGCCTGGAGACTGGGGGCGGCCGAGCAGTACTTC. Translation gives CAWRLGAAEQYF.

This clone came up once. The J gene is TRBJ2-1, the V gene TRBV5-4, with 8 positions matching TRBD1. Germline CDR1 is SGHNT and CDR2 is YYREEE (reference sequence). The V and J ends lost 3 bases and 7 bases, in that order; junction bases with no gene match: 0. The CDR3 totals 12 residues. CDR3 protein: CASSYRGNEQFF. The CDR3 DNA reads TGTGCCAGCAGCTACAGGGGGAATGAGCAGTTCTTC.

As DNA, the CDR3 is TGCGCCAGCAGCTTGGGGACAGGGGGAAACACTGAAGCTTTCTTT. It specifies CASSLGTGGNTEAFF. The chain employs TRBV5-1 and TRBJ1-1; 10 bases line up with TRBD1. The CDR3 length is 15 residues. The germline V gene encodes CDR1 SGHRS and CDR2 YFSETQ. V shed 0 bases and J 2 bases; nucleotides not matched to a gene: 1.

This clone appeared a single time. The gene calls are TRBV5-1 and TRBJ1-1; the D is unclear. The length of the CDR3 is 14 residues. Germline-derived CDR1 and CDR2 are SGHRS and YFSETQ. The V gene lost 2 bases and the J gene lost 3 bases, with 11 bases spanning the gap. CDR3 sequence: CASSFGITYTEAFF. The CDR3 region has the DNA TGCGCCAGCAGCTTTGGCATAACTTACACTGAAGCTTTCTTT.

The chain carries TRBV6-4 and TRBJ2-7; weak D call: TRBD2 (7 bases). The V end was cut by 7 bases, the J end by 2 bases, with 18 bases between. CDR1 and CDR2 from the germline V gene are MRHNA and SNTAGT. The CDR3 has 15 amino acids. CDR3 DNA sequence: TGTGCCAGCACCCCAGGGGAAGCGGGAACCTACGAGCAGTACTTC. Translated, it gives CASTPGEAGTYEQYF.

The CDR3 bases are TGCGCCAGCAGCCCGGAGGGGGGCAACGAGCAGTACTTC. Amino acids: CASSPEGGNEQYF. The chain links TRBV4-3 to TRBJ2-7, with D perhaps being TRBD1 or TRBD2 (6 bases each). V was trimmed by 4 bases and J by 5 bases, leaving 12 bases between them. Per germline, CDR1 LGHNA and CDR2 YSLEER. The CDR3 loop spans 13 amino acids.

The rearrangement joins TRBV7-2 to TRBJ1-6, with a possible D match to TRBD1 (5 bases). The germline CDR1 and CDR2 sequences are SGHTA and FQGNSA. Deletions cut 5 bases from V and 2 bases from J, with 10 bases between. This CDR3 is 15 amino acids long. The CDR3 DNA sequence: TGTGCCAGCAGCCCAGGGTGGACCTATAATTCACCCCTCCACTTT. The encoded protein is CASSPGWTYNSPLHF.

The chain joins TRBV7-3 to TRBJ2-1; 7 nucleotides match TRBD2. V gave up 2 bases and J gave up 2 bases; unmatched junction bases: 3. CDR1 is SGHTA and CDR2 is FQGTGA in the germline V gene. The CDR3 extends over 15 amino acids. CDR3 protein: CASSLSLATYNEQFF. Here the CDR3 DNA reads TGTGCCAGCAGCTTATCACTAGCGACCTACAATGAGCAGTTCTTC.

V usage is TRBV6-1 and J usage is TRBJ2-7; 9 bases fit TRBD2. Germline V lookup: CDR1 MNHNS, CDR2 SASEGT. V lost 5 bases to trimming and J lost 7 bases; unmatched junction nucleotides: 6. The CDR3 runs 13 residues. CDR3 sequence (DNA): TGTGCCAGCAGTACCGGGACTAGCACAGAGCAGTACTTC. Translating it yields CASSTGTSTEQYF.

V usage is TRBV14 and J usage is TRBJ1-2; 7 bases fit TRBD1. The V segment lost 5 bases and the J segment 5 bases; nucleotides outside the gene matches: 11. Germline lookup yields CDR1 SGHDN and CDR2 FVKESK. CDR3 length equals 15 residues. This chain's CDR3 is CASSRDSILLYGYTF. The CDR3 nucleotides read TGTGCCAGCAGCAGGGACAGTATCCTCCTTTATGGCTACACCTTC.

This chain connects TRBV11-2 to TRBJ1-2; TRBD1 is a possible D gene (6 bases). V lost 1 base to trimming and J lost 5 bases, with 14 bases between them. CDR3 size: 15 residues. The germline gives CDR1 SGHAT, CDR2 FQNNGV. CDR3 residues: CASSLGRGQGYGYTF. DNA for the CDR3: TGTGCCAGCAGCTTAGGAAGGGGACAAGGTTATGGCTACACCTTC.

This chain uses TRBV7-2 with TRBJ1-5; D remains unclear. Germline-derived CDR1 and CDR2 are SGHTA and FQGNSA. The ends were cut back, 1 base at V and 3 bases at J, with 7 bases in the middle. The CDR3 length is 14 residues. In DNA form, the CDR3 reads TGTGCCAGCAGCTTAGGAATTACCAATCAGCCCCAGCATTTT. This translates into CASSLGITNQPQHF.

The V gene is TRBV5-4, the J gene TRBJ2-1; D is uncertain. Trimming shortened V by 4 bases and J by 0 bases, and 14 bases separated the two germline ends. Germline assignment: CDR1 SGHNT and CDR2 YYREEE (reference sequence). This CDR3 has 16 amino acids. CDR3 coding DNA: TGTGCCAGCAGCCCGATGACCAAAAGCTCCTACAATGAGCAGTTCTTC. This translates into CASSPMTKSSYNEQFF.

This chain connects TRBV7-9 to TRBJ2-3; possibly TRBD2 for D (6 bases). V was cut by 5 bases and J by 2 bases, with 14 bases left in between. Germline values: CDR1 SEHNR, CDR2 FQNEAQ (reference sequence). This CDR3 comprises 15 residues. CDR3 sequence reads: CASSPPRGTTDTQYF. CDR3 nucleotide sequence: TGTGCCAGCAGCCCCCCCCGGGGGACCACAGATACGCAGTATTTT.

This clone is a singleton in its sample. J is TRBJ1-5 and V is TRBV5-1, with D unresolved. Trimming stripped 0 bases from V and 6 bases from J, with 16 bases between. CDR1 and CDR2 from the germline V gene are SGHRS and YFSETQ. This CDR3 has 16 residues. DNA of the CDR3: TGCGCCAGCAGCTTGGGTGGGGTCGGAACTGGTCAGCCCCAGCATTTT. This gives the protein CASSLGGVGTGQPQHF.

The chain uses TRBV10-3 and TRBJ1-2, with D possibly matching TRBD1 (6 bases). V was clipped by 4 bases and J by 4 bases, with 13 bases between them. In germline, CDR1 is ENHRY, CDR2 SYGVKD. There are 14 residues in the CDR3. CDR3 in DNA: TGTGCCATCAGTGCACGGGACACCACCTATGGCTACACCTTC. It is translated as CAISARDTTYGYTF.